These 12 T cell receptor beta chains came from one sample sequenced in a study of regulatory T cells in long-lasting Graves disease. To make TCR beta libraries, researchers used iRepertoire HTBI primers and Arm-PCR of CDR3 regions. TCRdb independently ran MiXCR on the multiplex PCR reads; one entry per CDR3 protein. This sample has over 500,000 distinct CDR3 sequences, with around 15% found just once. Stated time point: newly diagnosed GD, antithyroid drugs for less than 3 months. PBMC RNA served as the TCR library source. The data were also submitted as part of a second study, on T cells in Graves' hyperthyroidism and ophthalmopathy.

Sequenced material: peripheral blood mononuclear cells (PBMCs), taken at new diagnosis, from a patient treated with antithyroid drugs. These receptors all stem from a woman aged 30 to 39 with Graves disease.

Remarks on this clonotype: With a much larger clone just one base away, this may be a read error. The V call is TRBV27, the J call TRBJ2-1; D is unclear. The V gene lost 1 base and the J gene lost 8 bases, with 15 bases spanning the gap. CDR1 MNHEY and CDR2 SMNVEV come from the germline V gene (reference sequence). CDR3 length equals 15 residues. CDR3 loop: CASSLLGTNFDEQFF. CDR3 DNA: TGTGCCAGCAGTTTATTAGGAACTAACTTCGATGAGCAGTTCTTC.

The chain joins TRBV2 to TRBJ2-6; the D gene is possibly TRBD2 (5 bases). The CDR3 sequence is 15 residues long. V shed 4 bases and J shed 1 base, with 8 bases lying between them. Germline values: CDR1 SNHLY, CDR2 FYNNEI. The CDR3 coding sequence is TGTGCCAGCAGTGCCTCGGGGTCTGGGGCCAACGTCCTGACTTTC. This translates into CASSASGSGANVLTF.

The chain links TRBV24-1 to TRBJ2-3; 7 bases align to TRBD1. The CDR3 contains 14 residues. Per germline, CDR1 KGHDR and CDR2 SFDVKD. V was pared by 8 bases and J by 4 bases, with 8 bases of the junction left unmatched. CDR3: CATMKGASPDTQYF. CDR3 nucleotide sequence: TGTGCCACCATGAAGGGGGCTAGCCCAGATACGCAGTATTTT.

This clonotype was found once. The V and J genes are TRBV7-9 and TRBJ2-2; a weak D match, TRBD1 (6 bases). The CDR3 has 14 residues. Germline V CDR1 and CDR2: SEHNR, FQNEAQ (reference sequence). Trimming took 2 bases from V and 10 from J, leaving 14 bases between them. The CDR3 coding sequence is TGTGCCAGCAGCTTAACGACGGGACACGTGGAGCTGTTTTTT. This sequence encodes CASSLTTGHVELFF.

As to this clonotype: A read error may account for a junction end that differs from germline. The chain combines TRBV3-1 with TRBJ1-3, with no clear D. CDR1 LGHDT and CDR2 YNNKEL come from the germline V gene (reference sequence). This CDR3 region has 15 residues. The CDR3 bases are TGTGCCAGCAGCCTTCGGACCCAGTATGGAGACACCATATATTTT. It is translated as CASSLRTQYGDTIYF.

With respect to this clonotype: A single base separates this from a much larger clone, so it may be a read error. Written as DNA, the CDR3 is TGTGCCAGCAGTTATCCTCGGGACAAAGATTCACCCCTCCACTTT. Amino acids: CASSYPRDKDSPLHF. The chain couples TRBV6-9 to TRBJ1-6, with D perhaps TRBD1 (6 bases). Germline V gene sequence: CDR1 MNHGY, CDR2 SVAAGI. CDR3 length: 15 amino acids. Trimming shortened V by 2 bases and J by 8 bases, and 13 bases separated the two germline ends.

This clonotype was seen repeatedly, ten times or more. The J gene is TRBJ1-5, the V gene TRBV28; no definite D call. Trimming took off 8 bases at V and 3 bases at J, with 11 bases between the two ends. This CDR3 has 13 amino acids. Germline loops: CDR1 MDHEN, CDR2 SYDVKM. CDR3 DNA: TGTGCCAGCGACAAGGAATTCAATCAGCCCCAGCATTTT. It translates to CASDKEFNQPQHF.

The table lists this clonotype with a few counts. J is TRBJ2-1 and V is TRBV20-1; 9 nucleotides match TRBD1. J was trimmed by 1 base and V by 4 bases; bases with no gene match: 5. CDR3 length: 15 amino acids. CDR1 and CDR2 from the germline V gene are DFQATT and SNEGSKA (reference sequence). The CDR3 DNA reads as TGCAGTGCTAACCCCGGGACAGGGTCCTACAATGAGCAGTTCTTC. Residues: CSANPGTGSYNEQFF.

This chain connects TRBV5-6 to TRBJ2-7; TRBD2 might be the D (5 bases). This CDR3 is built from 14 residues. CDR1 and CDR2 (germline): SGHDT, YYEEEE. Trimming stripped 4 bases from V and 6 bases from J, with 17 bases between. This CDR3 reads CASSPRVLGSEQYF. DNA for the CDR3: TGTGCCAGCAGCCCGCGGGTCCTAGGAAGCGAGCAGTACTTC.

The chain couples TRBV6-5 to TRBJ2-1; D possibly corresponds to TRBD1 (6 bases). Germline CDR1 reads MNHEY; CDR2 reads SVGAGI. The CDR3 length is 15 residues. With 2 bases removed from V and 10 bases from J, the gap between germline ends came to 18 bases. The CDR3 DNA follows: TGTGCCAGCAGTTACACAGAAGGACAGAGAGACGAGCAGTTCTTC. It specifies CASSYTEGQRDEQFF.

This clonotype was detected ten times or more. The gene calls are TRBV7-2 and TRBJ1-2; the D gene is possibly TRBD1 (6 bases). In germline, CDR1 is SGHTA, CDR2 FQGNSA. The CDR3 loop spans 13 amino acids. The V end was cut by 3 bases, the J end by 8 bases, with 13 bases between. CDR3 loop: CASSFTITGGYTF. As DNA, the CDR3 is TGTGCCAGCAGCTTTACAATAACAGGGGGCTACACCTTC.

The rearrangement uses TRBV20-1 and TRBJ2-6, with 9 nucleotides matching TRBD1. Looked up from germline, CDR1 is DFQATT and CDR2 is SNEGSKA (reference sequence). This CDR3 is built from 17 residues. Germline trimming cut 4 bases from V and 0 bases from J; bases unmatched to any gene: 7. CDR3 in DNA: TGCAGTGCTACCCCGACAGGGGGATTCTCTGGGGCCAACGTCCTGACTTTC. Its translation: CSATPTGGFSGANVLTF.